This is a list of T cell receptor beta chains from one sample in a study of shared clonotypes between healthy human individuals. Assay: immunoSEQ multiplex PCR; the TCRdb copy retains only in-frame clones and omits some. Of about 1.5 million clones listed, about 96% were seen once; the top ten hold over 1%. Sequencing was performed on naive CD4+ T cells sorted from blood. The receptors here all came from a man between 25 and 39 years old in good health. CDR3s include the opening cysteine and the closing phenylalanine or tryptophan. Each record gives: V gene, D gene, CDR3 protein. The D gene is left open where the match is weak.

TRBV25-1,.,CASSEPSSPYNEQFF
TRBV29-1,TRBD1,CSGTGGWEQFF
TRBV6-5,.,CASSYGKLQETQYF
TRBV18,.,CASSPRAGLSSGANVLTF
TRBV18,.,CASSPPSGQTMNTEAFF
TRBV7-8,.,CASSPEGPLRVNTGELFF
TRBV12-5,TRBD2,CASGASGRAYNEQFF
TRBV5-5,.,CASSSSYVPEQFF
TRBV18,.,CASSSKQGNTEAFF
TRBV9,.,CASSELRRHQPQHF
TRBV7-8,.,CASSPAVGGGGSNQPQHF
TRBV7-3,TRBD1,CASSRRDRGYEQYF
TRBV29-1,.,CSVTLNEKLFF
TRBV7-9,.,CASSLEAARYGYTF
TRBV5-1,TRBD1,CASSAAGRGQSEQYF
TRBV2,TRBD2,CASRKNSGFSTDTQYF
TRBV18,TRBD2,CASSPWRELNEQFF
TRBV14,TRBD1,CASSIRQGSNTGELFF
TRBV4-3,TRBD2,CASSQAPGGRADTQYF
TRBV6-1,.,CASRPGNGGNQPQHF
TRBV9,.,CASSVEGYTEAFF
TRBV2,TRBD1,CASKRQGPPYEQYF
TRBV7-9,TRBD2,CASSFGLAGRADTQYF
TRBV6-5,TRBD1,CASTSQGGNTGELFF
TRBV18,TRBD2,CASSGSRLAGGRVEQYF
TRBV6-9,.,CASSDQGSSSYEQYF
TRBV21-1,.,CASSKLQGEPTSPTDTQYF
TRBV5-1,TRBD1,CASSLASPGGSGNTIYF
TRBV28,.,CASSLLSGARGPQHF
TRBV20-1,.,CSAWITEAFF
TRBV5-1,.,CASSLSLRVDTQYF
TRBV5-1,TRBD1,CASSLGGGPTYEQYF
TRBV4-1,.,CASSQDRVGNYGYTF
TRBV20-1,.,CSASNQETQYF
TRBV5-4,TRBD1,CASTVQGAEGYTF
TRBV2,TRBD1,CASSGGQGGTGELFF
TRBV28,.,CASSLSRQPQHF
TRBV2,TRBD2,CASSGREGETQYF
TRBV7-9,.,CASSRRSNEQFF
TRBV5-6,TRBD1,CASSPTGHKPYEQYF
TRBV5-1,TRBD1,CASSLGDRSDGYTF
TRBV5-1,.,CASSLAGEFSNEQFF
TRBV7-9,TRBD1,CASSNRGIDEKLFF
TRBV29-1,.,CSGKGFVTEAFF
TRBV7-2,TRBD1,CASSLRNRGDQFF
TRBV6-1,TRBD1,CASSGTRGETQYF
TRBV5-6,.,CASSSRATMAYEQYF
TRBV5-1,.,CASSVISFQQRTNTGELFF
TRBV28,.,CASSFGLGYTF
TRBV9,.,CASSVGASQETQYF
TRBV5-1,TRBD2,CASSPPLTLAVINEQFF
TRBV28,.,CASIGFRAVSYNEQFF
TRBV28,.,CASSLSPPSPHEQFF
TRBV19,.,CASSMIPSSQFF
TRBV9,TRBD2,CASSPPDWTSSYEQYF
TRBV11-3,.,CASSLGYAGELFF
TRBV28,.,CASNLPGGSGRTEAFF
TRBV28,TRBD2,CASSALTSGRAGELFF
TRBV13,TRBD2,CASSLGRLAGVETQYF
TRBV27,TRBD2,CASSGSTSGRNEQYF